This T cell receptor (beta chain) was obtained from a study of blood T cell repertoires in COVID-19. As for the study in general: From the United States, Italy and Spain came samples of acute and convalescent COVID-19. The analysed material was cDNA or gDNA that came from T cells, B-cell-depleted T cells, or PBMCs.

V trimming: 5 bases; J trimming: 0 bases; junction bases outside the gene matches: 12. Germline assignment: CDR1 LNHDA and CDR2 SQIVND (reference sequence). The CDR3 covers 20 residues. Original data processing: The assay estimated nucleated cells by amplifying reference gene primers. Produced via immunoSEQ multiplex PCR; TCRdb's table is partial and in-frame only. V and J calls and clone size come straight from that table; D and trimming were deduced from the DNA. This repertoire shows roughly 300,000 clones, about 89% found once; its top ten account for 6.5% to 9.5%. This TCR came from a woman aged 50 to 60 who had recovered from COVID-19. The chain is built from TRBV19 and TRBJ2-3; 15 nucleotides agree with TRBD2. Sequenced sample: peripheral blood. CDR3: CASSLGTSGRSWASTDTQYF. CDR3 sequence (DNA): TGTGCCAGTAGTCTCGGGACTAGCGGGAGGAGTTGGGCTAGCACAGATACGCAGTATTTT.